This T cell receptor beta chain was documented in a study of shared clonotypes between healthy human individuals. As for the study in general: A donor's plate count was three for CD4 naive and three for CD4 memory; CD8 naive had two and CD8 memory one. General observations from the study: The represented genetic and exposure-history diversity was limited by the small number of donors. Lower generation probabilities were found for non-shared clonotypes than for those shared by all four donors.

Concerning this clone: Its antigen is still unknown.

The method was immunoSEQ multiplex PCR; TCRdb's version includes in-frame clones alone and lacks a portion of them. In the table there are 1.6 million or so clones, roughly 96% of which are singletons. This TCR derives from a man aged 25 to 45 in good health. The sample comprised naive CD4+ T cells sorted from blood. Described subset: CD45RA+ positively selected.

CDR3 DNA: TGTGCCAGCTCACTTTCCGGGACTCTCCAGGGGGAGACCCAGTACTTC. Amino acid sequence: CASSLSGTLQGETQYF. The chain combines TRBV18 with TRBJ2-5; D is perhaps TRBD1 or TRBD2 (6 bases each). V lost 4 bases and J 5 bases, leaving 20 bases between the germline ends. CDR3 length equals 16 residues. CDR1 is KGHSH, CDR2 LQKENI, per germline.